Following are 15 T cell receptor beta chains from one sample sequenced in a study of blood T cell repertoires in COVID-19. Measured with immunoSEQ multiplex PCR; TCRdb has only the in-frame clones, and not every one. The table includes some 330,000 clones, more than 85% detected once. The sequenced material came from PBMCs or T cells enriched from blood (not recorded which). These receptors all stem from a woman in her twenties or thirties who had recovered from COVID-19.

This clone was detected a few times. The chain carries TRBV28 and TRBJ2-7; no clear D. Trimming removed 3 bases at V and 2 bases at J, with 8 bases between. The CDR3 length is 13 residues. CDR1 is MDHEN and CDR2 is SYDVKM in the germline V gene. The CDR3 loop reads CASSLGHAYEQYF. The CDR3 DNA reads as TGTGCCAGCAGTTTGGGCCATGCCTACGAGCAGTACTTC.

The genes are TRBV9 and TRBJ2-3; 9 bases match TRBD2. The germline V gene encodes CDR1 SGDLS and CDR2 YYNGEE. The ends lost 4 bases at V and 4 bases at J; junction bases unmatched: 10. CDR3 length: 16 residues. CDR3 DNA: TGTGCCAGCAGCTCTGGGGCGGGAGGGCCCGCAGATACGCAGTATTTT. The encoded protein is CASSSGAGGPADTQYF.

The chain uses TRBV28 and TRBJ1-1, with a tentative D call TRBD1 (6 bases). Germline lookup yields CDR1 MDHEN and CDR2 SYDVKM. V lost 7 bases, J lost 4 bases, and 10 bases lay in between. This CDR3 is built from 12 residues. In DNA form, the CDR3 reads TGTGCCAGCACAGGGGAGGGCACTGAAGCTTTCTTT. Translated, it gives CASTGEGTEAFF.

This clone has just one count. CDR3 residues: CASSQLRFSSYNEQFF. The CDR3 DNA follows: TGCGCCAGCAGCCAACTCCGGTTTAGCTCCTACAATGAGCAGTTCTTC. The chain employs TRBV4-3 and TRBJ2-1; D not certain. In germline, CDR1 is LGHNA, CDR2 YSLEER. This CDR3 comprises 16 residues. Trimming pared 2 bases from V and 0 bases from J, leaving 11 bases between.

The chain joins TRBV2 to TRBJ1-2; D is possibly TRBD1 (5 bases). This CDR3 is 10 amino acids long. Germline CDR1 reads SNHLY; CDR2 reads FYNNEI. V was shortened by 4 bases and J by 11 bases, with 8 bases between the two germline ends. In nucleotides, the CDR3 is TGTGCCAGCAGTGTGACAGCGTACACCTTC. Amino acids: CASSVTAYTF.

CDR3 amino acids: CASSVATGRGDTKFF. The CDR3 DNA is TGTGCCAGCAGCGTAGCTACGGGGCGGGGGGATACCAAGTTCTTC. V is TRBV9 and J is TRBJ2-1, with 8 bases fitting TRBD2. CDR3 length equals 15 residues. V shed 0 bases, J shed 14 bases, and the junction held 13 bases outside the gene matches. CDR1 SGDLS and CDR2 YYNGEE come from the germline V gene.

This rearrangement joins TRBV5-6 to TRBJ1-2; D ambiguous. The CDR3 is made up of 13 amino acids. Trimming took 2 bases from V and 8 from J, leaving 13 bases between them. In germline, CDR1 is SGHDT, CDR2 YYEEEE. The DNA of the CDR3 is TGTGCCAGCAGCTTAGTAGGTTTCGGGGGCTACACCTTC. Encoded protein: CASSLVGFGGYTF. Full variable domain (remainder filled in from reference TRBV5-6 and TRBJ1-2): DAGVTQSPTHLIKTRGQQVTLRCSPKSGHDTVSWYQQALGQGPQFIFQYYEEEERQRGNFPDRFSGHQFPNYSSELNVNALLLGDSALYLCASSLVGFGGYTFGSGTRLTVV.

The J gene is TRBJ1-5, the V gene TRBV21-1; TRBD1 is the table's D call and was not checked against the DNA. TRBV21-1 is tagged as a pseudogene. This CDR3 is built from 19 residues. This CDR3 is CASSRPGTGGNSGNQPQHF. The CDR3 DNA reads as TGTGCCAGCAGCCGACCCGGGACAGGGGGCAATAGTGGCAATCAGCCCCAGCATTTT.

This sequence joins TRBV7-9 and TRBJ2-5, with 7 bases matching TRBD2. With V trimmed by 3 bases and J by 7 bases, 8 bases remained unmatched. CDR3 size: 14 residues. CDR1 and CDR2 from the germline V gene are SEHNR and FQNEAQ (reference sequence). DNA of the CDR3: TGTGCCAGCAGCTTCCTAGCGGAGCTAGGGACCCAGTACTTC. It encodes CASSFLAELGTQYF.

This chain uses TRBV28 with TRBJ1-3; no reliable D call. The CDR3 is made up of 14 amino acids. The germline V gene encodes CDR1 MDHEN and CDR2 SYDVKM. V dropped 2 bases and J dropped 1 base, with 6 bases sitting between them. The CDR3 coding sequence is TGTGCCAGCAGTTTAGGGCAGTCTGGAAACACCATATATTTT. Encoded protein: CASSLGQSGNTIYF. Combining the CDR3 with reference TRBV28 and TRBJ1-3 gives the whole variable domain DVKVTQSSRYLVKRTGEKVFLECVQDMDHENMFWYRQDPGLGLRLIYFSYDVKMKEKGDIPEGYSVSREKKERFSLILESASTNQTSMYLCASSLGQSGNTIYFGEGSWLTVV.

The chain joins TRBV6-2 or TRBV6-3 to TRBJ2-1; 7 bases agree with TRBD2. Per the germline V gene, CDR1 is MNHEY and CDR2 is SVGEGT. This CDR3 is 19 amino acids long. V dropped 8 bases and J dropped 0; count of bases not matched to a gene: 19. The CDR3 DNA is TGTGCCAGCTGCCCTGGGGTGGGAGGGCCTTCGAGCTCCTACAATGAGCAGTTCTTC. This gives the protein CASCPGVGGPSSSYNEQFF.

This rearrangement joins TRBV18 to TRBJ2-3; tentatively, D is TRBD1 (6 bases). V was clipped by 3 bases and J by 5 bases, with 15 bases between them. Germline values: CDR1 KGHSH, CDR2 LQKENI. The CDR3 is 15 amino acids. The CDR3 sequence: CASSPQGSSRDTQYF. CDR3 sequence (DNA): TGTGCCAGCTCACCCCAGGGGAGTTCGAGAGATACGCAGTATTTT.

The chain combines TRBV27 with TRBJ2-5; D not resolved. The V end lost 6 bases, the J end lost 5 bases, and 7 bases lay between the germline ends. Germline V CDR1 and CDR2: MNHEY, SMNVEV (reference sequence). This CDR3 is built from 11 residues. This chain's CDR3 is CASSSLETQYF. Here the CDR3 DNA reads TGTGCCAGCAGCTCCTTGGAGACCCAGTACTTC.

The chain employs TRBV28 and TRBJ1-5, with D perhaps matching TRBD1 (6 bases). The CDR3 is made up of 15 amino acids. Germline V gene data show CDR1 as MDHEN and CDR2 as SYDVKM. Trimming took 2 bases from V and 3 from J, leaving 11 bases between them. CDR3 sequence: CASSLVGAHNQPQHF. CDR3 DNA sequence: TGTGCCAGCAGTTTAGTGGGGGCGCACAATCAGCCCCAGCATTTT.

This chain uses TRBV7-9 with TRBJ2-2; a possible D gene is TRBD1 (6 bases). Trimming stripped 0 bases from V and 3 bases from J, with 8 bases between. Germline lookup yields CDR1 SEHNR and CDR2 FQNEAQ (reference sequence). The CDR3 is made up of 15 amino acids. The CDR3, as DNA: TGTGCCAGCAGCTTAGCAGGGGGTGACACCGGGGAGCTGTTTTTT. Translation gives CASSLAGGDTGELFF.